The present entry profiles one T cell receptor beta chain with its context. Generated by immunoSEQ multiplex PCR, the TCRdb table keeps only in-frame clones and is missing some. The profile shows about 380,000 clones, approximately 95% of them singletons. The sample comes from a study of shared T cell receptors in the human thymus. The CDR3 is made up of 14 amino acids. The germline V and J ends were trimmed by 1 base and 3 bases, with 9 bases remaining between them. CDR1 WSHSY and CDR2 SAAADI come from the germline V gene. Material for sequencing was thymocytes. This chain connects TRBV10-2 to TRBJ1-2; possible D gene TRBD1, 6 bases. This clonotype was obtained from a human donor. CDR3 sequence: CASSEYGQYYGYTF. The DNA for the CDR3 is TGCGCCAGCAGTGAGTATGGACAGTACTATGGCTACACCTTC.